The 27 T cell receptor beta chains listed next were all sequenced from one sample in a study of blood T cells in healthy people across ages. Using a J-beta primer mix together with a sample-barcoded 5' primer, a second PCR was run for roughly 6 to 12 cycles. TCRdb re-derived calls from the 5' RACE reads in MiXCR, one entry per CDR3 protein. The data contain 720,000 or so distinct CDR3 sequences, around 43% of them singletons. Material for sequencing was blood. The source of these receptors is a man older than 75 in good health.

CDR3 amino acids: CASSLATGGGEQYF. The CDR3 nucleotides read TGTGCCAGCAGCTTAGCGACAGGGGGAGGCGAGCAGTACTTC. The V call is TRBV7-6, the J call TRBJ2-5; TRBD1 agrees at 9 bases. The J call may be faulty, since TRBJ2-7 better matches the DNA end. CDR1 and CDR2 (germline): SGHVS, FNYEAQ. The CDR3 loop spans 14 amino acids.

With respect to this clonotype: Compared with germline, one end of the junction differs, possibly owing to a read error. The V gene is TRBV5-1, the J gene TRBJ2-1; TRBD2 matches at 13 bases. CDR3 length: 16 residues. CDR1 and CDR2 (germline): SGHRS, YFSETQ. CDR3 DNA: TGCGCCAGCGTCGAACTAGCGGGAGGGCCCTCCAATGGGCAGTTCTTC. It translates to CASVELAGGPSNGQFF.

The genes are TRBV20-1 and TRBJ2-3; 8 bases map to TRBD2. Germline V gene lookup returns CDR1 DFQATT and CDR2 SNEGSKA (reference sequence). V shed 0 bases and J 6 bases; nucleotides not matched to a gene: 8. CDR3 length: 15 amino acids. The CDR3 loop reads CSAREASGRGDTQYF. DNA for the CDR3: TGCAGTGCTAGAGAGGCTAGCGGGCGGGGGGATACGCAGTATTTT.

The chain combines TRBV25-1 with TRBJ2-3, with D possibly matching TRBD2 (5 bases). The CDR3 spans 17 residues. Per germline, CDR1 MGHDK and CDR2 SYGVNS. Trimming took 5 bases from V and 0 from J, leaving 18 bases between them. CDR3 DNA sequence: TGTGCCAGCAGTCCCTTCCTATCTAGCAGGAGCACAGATACGCAGTATTTT. This codes for CASSPFLSSRSTDTQYF.

The rearrangement links TRBV7-2 to TRBJ2-1; the match to TRBD2 covers 13 bases. CDR3 size: 18 residues. J gave up 0 bases and V 5 bases, and 7 bases lay outside the gene matches. Germline V lookup: CDR1 SGHTA, CDR2 FQGNSA. The CDR3: CASSGRTSGSPSYNEQFF. CDR3 sequence (DNA): TGTGCCAGCAGCGGAAGGACTAGCGGGAGTCCCTCCTACAATGAGCAGTTCTTC.

The rearrangement joins TRBV21-1 to TRBJ2-7; the D call of TRBD2 is as the table states it, not checked on the DNA. TRBV21-1 is an annotated pseudogene. There are 15 residues in the CDR3. CDR3 bases: TGTGCCAGCACCCAGGGGGAGGGAGATTCATACGAGCAGTACTTC. Translated, it gives CASTQGEGDSYEQYF.

This clonotype has ten or more counts. J is TRBJ2-7 and V is TRBV27; tentative D call: TRBD2 (5 bases). CDR3 length: 12 amino acids. Germline V gene lookup returns CDR1 MNHEY and CDR2 SMNVEV (reference sequence). V lost 10 bases and J lost 4, with 14 bases in between. As DNA, the CDR3 is TGTGCCACCCGGGGTAGCTGGTACGAGCAGTACTTC. Encoded protein: CATRGSWYEQYF.

On this clonotype itself: A much larger clonotype is one base distant, so this may be a read error. V gene TRBV29-1 combines with J gene TRBJ2-7; the D is unclear. Germline V gene data show CDR1 as SQVTM and CDR2 as ANQGSEA. This CDR3 region has 12 residues. CDR3 DNA sequence: TGCGGCGTACAAGACGGATCCTACGAGCAGTACTTC. Protein product: CGVQDGSYEQYF.

The sample holds a few counts of this clonotype. The rearrangement joins TRBV15 to TRBJ2-7; 11 nucleotides line up with TRBD1. CDR3 size: 15 residues. Germline CDR1 and CDR2: LNHNV and YYDKDF (reference sequence). V lost 3 bases, J lost 5 bases, and 6 bases stayed unmatched. DNA for the CDR3: TGTGCCACCAGCAGCCGGGACAGGGGGTTCGACGAGCAGTACTTC. Protein sequence: CATSSRDRGFDEQYF.

V and J are TRBV7-2 and TRBJ2-5; D unclear. This CDR3 has 13 amino acids. The V end lost 5 bases, the J end lost 4 bases, and 11 bases lay between the germline ends. CDR1 is SGHTA, CDR2 FQGNSA, per germline. This CDR3 reads CASSAMYGETQYF. The CDR3 DNA sequence: TGTGCCAGCAGCGCTATGTATGGAGAGACCCAGTACTTC.

This clonotype turned up a few times. The chain links TRBV9 to TRBJ1-4; D unclear. V dropped 3 bases and J dropped 0 bases, with 18 bases sitting between them. Germline V lookup: CDR1 SGDLS, CDR2 YYNGEE. The length of the CDR3 is 18 residues. This CDR3 reads CASSAAPGVPATNEKLFF. For the CDR3, the DNA is TGTGCCAGCAGCGCGGCCCCCGGGGTCCCTGCAACTAATGAAAAACTGTTTTTT.

The gene calls are TRBV6-6 and TRBJ2-7, with 9 bases aligning to TRBD1. The CDR3 covers 15 residues. The junction had 7 bases not matched to a gene; V was cut back by 2 bases and J by 5 bases. Germline lookup yields CDR1 MNHNY and CDR2 SVGAGI (reference sequence). CDR3 nucleotides: TGTGCCAGCAGTTACGCCACAGGGGGCGCGGACGAGCAGTACTTC. Protein sequence: CASSYATGGADEQYF.

The J gene is TRBJ2-5, the V gene TRBV6-5; 7 bases are a match to TRBD2. The germline CDR1 and CDR2 sequences are MNHEY and SVGAGI. The CDR3 covers 15 residues. V gave up 0 bases and J gave up 7 bases; unmatched junction bases: 8. The CDR3 DNA is TGTGCCAGCAGTTACTCCTCCAGCGGGATTGCGACCCAGTACTTC. Translating gives CASSYSSSGIATQYF.

This clonotype was seen only a few times. The chain carries TRBV2 and TRBJ2-5; 7 nucleotides line up with TRBD1. CDR1 SNHLY and CDR2 FYNNEI come from the germline V gene. CDR3 size: 14 residues. The junction had 2 bases not matched to a gene; V was cut back by 3 bases and J by 1 base. This CDR3 is CASSDRGFQETQYF. For the CDR3, the DNA is TGTGCCAGCAGTGACAGGGGGTTCCAAGAGACCCAGTACTTC.

This rearrangement joins TRBV29-1 to TRBJ1-2, with D possibly matching TRBD1 (6 bases). V gave up 4 bases and J gave up 4 bases, with 10 bases separating them. The CDR3 extends over 12 amino acids. Germline V gene data show CDR1 as SQVTM and CDR2 as ANQGSEA. CDR3 sequence: CSVARTVYGYTF. DNA of the CDR3: TGCAGCGTTGCCAGGACAGTCTATGGCTACACCTTC.

This clonotype occurred a few times. This sequence joins TRBV25-1 and TRBJ2-5, with TRBD1 identical over 7 bases. The CDR3 is made up of 14 amino acids. The trim removed 3 bases at V and 0 bases at J, leaving 1 base unmatched. The germline V gene encodes CDR1 MGHDK and CDR2 SYGVNS. Here the CDR3 reads CASSERGHQETQYF. The CDR3, as DNA: TGTGCCAGCAGTGAGAGGGGGCACCAAGAGACCCAGTACTTC.

This sequence joins TRBV11-2 and TRBJ1-2; unclear D gene. Deletions cut 5 bases from V and 8 bases from J, with 12 bases between. CDR1 SGHAT and CDR2 FQNNGV come from the germline V gene. CDR3 length: 12 residues. The CDR3 loop reads CASSRQMDGYTF. The CDR3 nucleotides read TGTGCCAGCAGCCGACAAATGGACGGCTACACCTTC. The full variable domain, in which reference TRBV11-2 and TRBJ1-2 provide the parts outside the CDR3, is EAGVAQSPRYKIIEKRQSVAFWCNPISGHATLYWYQQILGQGPKLLIQFQNNGVVDDSQLPKDRFSAERLKGVDSTLKIQPAKLEDSAVYLCASSRQMDGYTFGSGTRLTVV.

This clonotype was found once. The gene calls are TRBV6-6 and TRBJ2-5, with 8 bases identical to TRBD2. The better agreement between TRBJ2-7 and the DNA end casts doubt on the J call. Per the germline V gene, CDR1 is MNHNY and CDR2 is SVGAGI (reference sequence). This CDR3 has 15 residues. This CDR3 is CASSSGTSFQYEQYF. The DNA of the CDR3 is TGTGCCAGCAGCTCCGGGACTAGTTTTCAATACGAGCAGTACTTC.

V is TRBV29-1 and J is TRBJ1-1; tentatively, D is TRBD1 (6 bases). The CDR3 has 12 amino acids. Germline assignment: CDR1 SQVTM and CDR2 ANQGSEA. Trimming removed 7 bases at V and 1 base at J, with 10 bases between. The CDR3 loop is CSARDKNTEAFF. In DNA, the CDR3 is TGCAGCGCCCGGGACAAGAACACTGAAGCTTTCTTT.

The DNA of the CDR3 is TGTGCCAGCAGCAAACAGGGGGATATGGCCTACGAGCAGTACTTC. It encodes CASSKQGDMAYEQYF. This sequence joins TRBV11-3 and TRBJ2-7; 8 bases map to TRBD1. This CDR3 has 15 amino acids. Germline trimming cut 5 bases from V and 2 bases from J; bases unmatched to any gene: 8. Germline CDR1 is SGHNT and CDR2 is YENEEA.

J is TRBJ2-7 and V is TRBV6-2 or TRBV6-3, with D uncertain. V gave up 5 bases and J gave up 0 bases, with 14 bases separating them. Germline CDR1 is MNHEY and CDR2 is SVGEGT. The CDR3 covers 15 residues. The CDR3 nucleotides are TGTGCCAGCAGTCCGCCGAGACTCTACTCCTACGAGCAGTACTTC. Translated, it gives CASSPPRLYSYEQYF.

The chain uses TRBV12-3 or TRBV12-4 and TRBJ1-4, with TRBD1 matching over 11 bases. This CDR3 has 16 residues. Trimming removed 7 bases from V and 5 bases from J; junction bases left unmatched: 9. The CDR3 spells CASTPGQGEWNEKLFF. The CDR3 coding sequence is TGTGCCAGCACCCCGGGACAGGGGGAATGGAATGAAAAACTGTTTTTT.

V and J are TRBV20-1 and TRBJ2-7; TRBD2 agrees at 7 bases. This CDR3 comprises 17 residues. V lost 0 bases, J lost 7 bases, and 18 bases stayed unmatched. Germline CDR1 DFQATT, CDR2 SNEGSKA (reference sequence). CDR3 region: CSARDLAAQGSYNEQYF. The CDR3 DNA reads as TGCAGTGCTAGAGACCTAGCGGCCCAGGGCTCCTACAATGAGCAGTACTTC.

V is TRBV9 and J is TRBJ2-6; D unresolved. The V end lost 0 bases, the J end lost 0 bases, and 7 bases lay between the germline ends. Germline V gene lookup returns CDR1 SGDLS and CDR2 YYNGEE. The CDR3 is 16 amino acids. CDR3 sequence reads: CASSVVAYSGANVLTF. The CDR3 DNA is TGTGCCAGCAGCGTAGTGGCCTACTCTGGGGCCAACGTCCTGACTTTC.

The chain carries TRBV21-1 and TRBJ1-2; TRBD1, the table's D call, lacks a check against the DNA. TRBV21-1 is termed a pseudogene. CDR3 length: 16 residues. CDR3 DNA sequence: TGTGCCAGCAGCAAAGTAAAGGACAGGGGGGTCTATGGCTACACCTTC. Protein sequence: CASSKVKDRGVYGYTF.

This clonotype was seen at least ten times. The chain joins TRBV29-1 to TRBJ2-1; TRBD2 agrees at 8 bases. The trim removed 1 base at V and 12 bases at J, leaving 5 bases unmatched. Germline V lookup: CDR1 SQVTM, CDR2 ANQGSEA. This CDR3 is 12 amino acids long. The CDR3 nucleotides are TGCAGCGTTGAAGGTTCCAGCGGGGGGCAGTTCTTC. It encodes CSVEGSSGGQFF.

The chain has TRBV24-1 and TRBJ2-1; a possible D gene is TRBD2 (7 bases). CDR1 is KGHDR, CDR2 SFDVKD, per germline. V was cut by 2 bases and J by 8 bases, with 21 bases left in between. The CDR3 runs 17 residues. The CDR3 sequence: CATSDSIGGRSGDEQFF. The DNA for the CDR3 is TGTGCCACCAGTGATTCGATCGGCGGGAGATCAGGGGATGAGCAGTTCTTC.